The 20 T cell receptor beta chains below all came from one sample that was sequenced in a study of control samples from healthy donors and cancer patients. Generated by immunoSEQ multiplex PCR, the TCRdb table keeps only in-frame clones and is missing some. This table holds 120,000 to 150,000 clones, around 94% found once. The source material was blood. Receptors originate from a man aged 40-55 years in good health.

The genes are TRBV9 and TRBJ1-5; D not certain. V lost 0 bases and J 6 bases, leaving 7 bases between the germline ends. Germline CDR1 SGDLS, CDR2 YYNGEE. This CDR3 has 13 residues. CDR3 DNA: TGTGCCAGCAGCGTAGACCGGGGTCAGCCCCAGCATTTT. It is translated as CASSVDRGQPQHF.

The CDR3 nucleotides read TGTGCCAGTAGTACAGCCTCCGGGACAGGCATGACGAGGATCGGGGAGCTGTTTTTT. It is translated as CASSTASGTGMTRIGELFF. The chain couples TRBV19 to TRBJ2-2; 8 nucleotides agree with TRBD1. V shed 4 bases, J shed 7 bases, and the junction held 20 bases outside the gene matches. This CDR3 contains 19 residues. The germline V gene encodes CDR1 LNHDA and CDR2 SQIVND (reference sequence).

The chain carries TRBV5-1 and TRBJ1-3; D ambiguous. The CDR3 loop spans 15 amino acids. The germline V and J ends were trimmed by 0 bases and 2 bases, with 9 bases remaining between them. Germline V gives CDR1 SGHRS, CDR2 YFSETQ. This chain's CDR3 is CASSLDLSAGNTIYF. The CDR3 nucleotides are TGCGCCAGCAGCTTGGACTTATCGGCTGGAAACACCATATATTTT.

In its sample, this clone was seen a few times. The rearrangement uses TRBV4-1 and TRBJ2-2; the D is unclear. There are 13 residues in the CDR3. Per germline, CDR1 MGHRA and CDR2 YSYEKL. Trimming stripped 0 bases from V and 9 bases from J, with 8 bases between. The CDR3 bases are TGCGCCAGCAGCCAAGATCTTGTCCGGGAGCTGTTTTTT. Protein product: CASSQDLVRELFF.

This chain links TRBV6-5 with TRBJ1-2; possibly TRBD1 for D (5 bases). Trimming stripped 10 bases from V and 8 bases from J, with 17 bases between. This CDR3 has 12 amino acids. The V gene's germline CDR1 is MNHEY and CDR2 SVGAGI. The CDR3 bases are TGTGCCAACTCACCGGGACCCGGAGGCTACACCTTC. Its translation is CANSPGPGGYTF.

This sequence joins TRBV7-9 and TRBJ2-3; 7 nucleotides match TRBD1. Germline loops: CDR1 SEHNR, CDR2 FQNEAQ (reference sequence). The length of the CDR3 is 14 residues. V shed 4 bases, J shed 1 base, and the junction held 2 bases outside the gene matches. In nucleotides, the CDR3 is TGTGCCAGCAGCTCTGACAGGGGCACAGATACGCAGTATTTT. It yields the protein CASSSDRGTDTQYF.

In its sample, this clone was seen once. The rearrangement uses TRBV5-4 and TRBJ1-1; D is unresolved. The CDR3 has 12 residues. Per the germline V gene, CDR1 is SGHNT and CDR2 is YYREEE (reference sequence). V lost 0 bases and J lost 7, with 7 bases in between. The CDR3 DNA reads as TGTGCCAGCAGCTTGGATGCAAGTGAAGCTTTCTTT. This codes for CASSLDASEAFF.

V usage is TRBV9 and J usage is TRBJ1-5; D remains unclear. The CDR3 length is 15 residues. The V gene's germline CDR1 is SGDLS and CDR2 YYNGEE. The V and J ends lost 4 bases and 5 bases respectively, with 16 bases between them. Here the CDR3 reads CASSPRWGGDQPQHF. For the CDR3, the DNA is TGTGCCAGCAGCCCCAGATGGGGAGGCGATCAGCCCCAGCATTTT.

This chain joins TRBV5-5 and TRBJ1-1; D is unresolved. V shed 0 bases and J shed 10 bases, with 7 bases lying between them. This CDR3 contains 11 residues. Germline V gene sequence: CDR1 SGHKS, CDR2 YYEKEE (reference sequence). Here the CDR3 reads CASSLEISAFF. The CDR3 DNA sequence: TGTGCCAGCAGCTTGGAGATCTCAGCTTTCTTT. Filled out from reference TRBV5-5 and TRBJ1-1, the complete variable domain reads DAGVTQSPTHLIKTRGQQVTLRCSPISGHKSVSWYQQVLGQGPQFIFQYYEKEERGRGNFPDRFSARQFPNYSSELNVNALLLGDSALYLCASSLEISAFFGQGTRLTVV.

The rearrangement uses TRBV19 and TRBJ1-5, with a tentative D call TRBD1 (5 bases). The CDR3 is 15 amino acids. Germline V CDR1 and CDR2: LNHDA, SQIVND (reference sequence). V was cut by 3 bases and J by 5 bases, with 14 bases left in between. CDR3 sequence: CASSISGYVDQPQHF. The CDR3 DNA sequence: TGTGCCAGTAGTATCTCAGGGTATGTAGATCAGCCCCAGCATTTT.

This clone showed up just a few times. The chain has TRBV5-4 and TRBJ1-6; TRBD1 might be the D (5 bases). The V and J ends lost 9 bases and 7 bases respectively, with 17 bases between them. Germline CDR1 is SGHNT and CDR2 is YYREEE (reference sequence). The CDR3 totals 14 residues. This CDR3 reads CAIRETGPNSPLHF. CDR3 nucleotide sequence: TGTGCCATCAGGGAGACTGGGCCAAATTCACCCCTCCACTTT.

This chain joins TRBV28 and TRBJ2-3; D could derive from TRBD1 or TRBD2 (5 bases each). Trimming cost V 7 bases and J 2 bases, with 19 bases left between them. Germline-derived CDR1 and CDR2 are MDHEN and SYDVKM. The CDR3 covers 16 residues. The CDR3 bases are TGTGCCAGCACCGGGGCTATTGGACAAATCACAGATACGCAGTATTTT. Its translation: CASTGAIGQITDTQYF.

The rearrangement joins TRBV7-8 to TRBJ2-7, with D unresolved. The germline gives CDR1 SGHVS, CDR2 FQNEAQ. This CDR3 spans 15 amino acids. The V end lost 2 bases, the J end lost 2 bases, and 13 bases lay between the germline ends. The CDR3: CASSLQAGRPYEQYF. CDR3 coding DNA: TGTGCCAGCAGCTTACAGGCAGGCAGACCCTACGAGCAGTACTTC.

The table lists this clone with a count of one. The chain has TRBV10-1 and TRBJ2-2, with D possibly TRBD2 on 6 matching bases. Germline CDR1 and CDR2: WNHNN and SYGVQD (reference sequence). CDR3 length: 15 residues. The V gene lost 3 bases and the J gene lost 2 bases, with 10 bases spanning the gap. The CDR3 is CASSERRGNTGELFF. In DNA, the CDR3 is TGCGCCAGCAGTGAACGGAGGGGAAACACCGGGGAGCTGTTTTTT.

The chain recombines TRBV5-5 with TRBJ1-1, with D perhaps matching TRBD1 (5 bases). The CDR3 runs to 13 residues. Germline V gives CDR1 SGHKS, CDR2 YYEKEE (reference sequence). The V gene lost 0 bases and the J gene lost 5 bases, with 8 bases spanning the gap. CDR3: CASSLVGDTEAFF. DNA of the CDR3: TGTGCCAGCAGCTTGGTAGGGGATACTGAAGCTTTCTTT.

This clone occurred once. This sequence joins TRBV4-1 and TRBJ2-3; 14 nucleotides match TRBD2. The CDR3 extends over 16 amino acids. V dropped 1 base and J dropped 4; count of bases not matched to a gene: 1. Germline assignment: CDR1 MGHRA and CDR2 YSYEKL. CDR3 DNA sequence: TGCGCCAGCAGCCAAGGACTAGCGGGGGGGGCAGATACGCAGTATTTT. This translates into CASSQGLAGGADTQYF.

The chain carries TRBV9 and TRBJ2-1, with 11 bases that match TRBD2. Trimming removed 0 bases from V and 7 bases from J; junction bases left unmatched: 3. The CDR3 totals 15 residues. Germline V gene lookup returns CDR1 SGDLS and CDR2 YYNGEE. The chain's CDR3 is CASSVVSGGANEQFF. The CDR3 DNA sequence: TGTGCCAGCAGCGTAGTTAGCGGGGGGGCAAATGAGCAGTTCTTC.

The rearrangement links TRBV15 to TRBJ1-5; no definite D call. Germline CDR1 is LNHNV and CDR2 is YYDKDF (reference sequence). The CDR3 consists of 15 residues. V was pared by 1 base and J by 5 bases, with 12 bases between. As DNA, the CDR3 is TGTGCCACCAGCAGAGTTGGTAGTCGAGATCAGCCCCAGCATTTT. Amino acid sequence: CATSRVGSRDQPQHF.

This clone was recorded once. The chain carries TRBV28 and TRBJ1-2; the D gene is possibly TRBD1 (6 bases). The V end was cut by 7 bases, the J end by 0 bases, with 18 bases between. CDR1 MDHEN and CDR2 SYDVKM come from the germline V gene. The CDR3 spans 16 residues. As DNA, the CDR3 is TGTGCCAGCACCCGTAGGGGGGGGGTTTCTAACTATGGCTACACCTTC. This codes for CASTRRGGVSNYGYTF.

This clone was seen once. This chain joins TRBV7-9 and TRBJ2-2, with 13 nucleotides matching TRBD2. CDR1 SEHNR and CDR2 FQNEAQ come from the germline V gene (reference sequence). The CDR3 consists of 19 residues. J lost 7 bases, V lost 0 bases, and 11 bases had no gene match. CDR3 bases: TGTGCCAGCAGCTTAGCGAGGAGACTAGCGGGAGGTGTAATCGGGGAGCTGTTTTTT. It yields the protein CASSLARRLAGGVIGELFF. Looking up the rest from reference TRBV7-9 and TRBJ2-2 gives the full variable domain: DTGVSQNPRHKITKRGQNVTFRCDPISEHNRLYWYRQTLGQGPEFLTYFQNEAQLEKSRLLSDRFSAERPKGSFSTLEIQRTEQGDSAMYLCASSLARRLAGGVIGELFFGEGSRLTVL.